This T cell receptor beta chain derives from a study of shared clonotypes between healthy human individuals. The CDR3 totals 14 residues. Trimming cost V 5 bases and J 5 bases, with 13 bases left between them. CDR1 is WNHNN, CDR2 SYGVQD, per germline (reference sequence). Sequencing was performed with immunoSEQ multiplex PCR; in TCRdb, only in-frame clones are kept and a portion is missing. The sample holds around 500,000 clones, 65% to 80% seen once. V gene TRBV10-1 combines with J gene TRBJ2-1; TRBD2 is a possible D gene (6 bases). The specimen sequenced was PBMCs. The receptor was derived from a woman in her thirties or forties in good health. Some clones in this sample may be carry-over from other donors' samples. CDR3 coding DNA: TGCGCCAGCAGTAGAGCGGGCTCGGACAATGAGCAGTTCTTC. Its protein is CASSRAGSDNEQFF.